Included here is one T cell receptor beta chain sequence, with context. This record belongs to a study of blood T cell repertoires in COVID-19. Looking at the study overall: T cells, B-cell-depleted T cells, or PBMCs supplied cDNA or gDNA.

Per the study methods: Amplification of reference gene primers provided the estimated nucleated cell counts. Only in-frame clones appear in the TCRdb table, and some are missing; sequencing was by immunoSEQ multiplex PCR. V, J and clone size reflect that table, while D and trimming were determined from the DNA. The sample consists of tens of thousands of clones, 90% of them appearing once. Germline lookup yields CDR1 SGHTA and CDR2 FQGNSA. The CDR3 is made up of 15 amino acids. V was pared by 4 bases and J by 5 bases, with 6 bases of the junction left unmatched. This chain links TRBV7-2 with TRBJ2-1; 9 nucleotides align to TRBD2. The specimen sequenced was peripheral blood. The sequence was collected from a middle-aged man with acute or convalescent COVID-19. The DNA of the CDR3 is TGTGCCAGCAGCTACTCCAGGACTAGCGACAATGAGCAGTTCTTC. As protein: CASSYSRTSDNEQFF.